This TCR beta chain was documented in a study of regulatory T cells in long-lasting Graves disease. Study summary: Graves' patients, newly diagnosed, had taken antithyroid drugs under 3 months.

CDR3 length: 15 amino acids. Trimming removed 3 bases at V and 6 bases at J, with 19 bases between. Germline assignment: CDR1 DFQATT and CDR2 SNEGSKA (reference sequence). The TCR beta library used iRepertoire HTBI primers with Arm-PCR amplification of CDR3. Each CDR3 protein gets one entry after TCRdb re-called the multiplex PCR reads with MiXCR. The data show around 500,000 distinct CDR3 sequences, approximately 12% seen once. Time point defined: newly diagnosed GD, antithyroid drugs for less than 3 months. The authors made the TCR library using RNA they extracted from PBMCs. The sample also formed part of further work on T cells in Graves' hyperthyroidism and ophthalmopathy. In that study: With a duration under 2 months, the hyperthyroidism was newly diagnosed in patients aged 18 to 65. Patients were excluded because of uncontrolled infection, other autoimmune disease, pregnancy or lactation. The diagnoses drew upon clinical symptoms, serum thyroxine and TRAb, thyroid ultrasound and orbital computed tomography.

The source was peripheral blood mononuclear cells (PBMCs), collected at new diagnosis, from a patient treated with antithyroid drugs. This clonotype was sampled from a woman in her twenties or thirties with Graves disease. The chain carries TRBV20-1 and TRBJ2-3; D unresolved. This CDR3 is CSASTYSQFGDTQYF. CDR3 bases: TGCAGTGCTAGTACGTACTCTCAATTCGGGGATACGCAGTATTTT.